The rows below give T cell receptor beta chains drawn from one sample of a study of T cells after yellow fever vaccination. From the 5' RACE reads, TCRdb called clonotypes with MiXCR, one entry per CDR3 protein. The table records 400,000 to 650,000 distinct CDR3 sequences, roughly a fifth of them present only once. The input for sequencing was PBMCs, taken less than 25 days after the first yellow fever vaccination. These receptor sequences come from a man aged 18 to 35 who received the YFV17D yellow fever vaccine. Each CDR3 is given without its conserved first and last residue.

V	J	CDR3
TRBV7-2	TRBJ2-2	ASSLPSSFSGELF
TRBV9	TRBJ2-1	GSSAGGSSYNEQF
TRBV7-2	TRBJ2-5	ASSVAAGPETQY
TRBV5-1	TRBJ2-6	ASSRTGRLSSGANVLT
TRBV7-2	TRBJ1-5	ASSPQGTYSNQPQH
TRBV4-1	TRBJ2-7	ASSQGWDSEQY
TRBV6-5	TRBJ2-2	ASSSSRIAGELF
TRBV20-1	TRBJ1-5	SARLESGNQPQH
TRBV24-1	TRBJ2-2	ATSDSTSGGAWTGELF
TRBV11-2	TRBJ1-4	ASRKTGGWRDEKLF
TRBV28	TRBJ2-2	ASSLSGTLAGTDTGELF
TRBV12-3/TRBV12-4	TRBJ2-3	ASSVGRSTDTQY